This record looks at one T cell receptor (beta chain) sequence and its context. The data originate from a study of blood T cells in healthy people across ages. Germline CDR1 LGHNA, CDR2 YNFKEQ. CDR3 length: 15 residues. Losses at the gene ends were 0 bases for V and 4 bases for J; bases not matched to a gene: 5. Together with a sample-barcoded 5' primer, a J-beta primer mix was included in a second PCR lasting about 7 to 12 cycles. Carrying 12 random nucleotides, a template-switch adaptor labeled each individual cDNA molecule. TCRdb independently ran MiXCR on the 5' RACE reads; one entry per CDR3 protein. The table has approximately 780,000 distinct CDR3 sequences, roughly 25% seen once. These data were also filed under a second study, of T cells of mothers and their children. That source reports: Donation involved a few healthy Caucasian mothers and the six children that they had. Slightly, though not significantly, more overlap was seen in related than in unrelated mother-child pairs.

The sequencing sample was made of blood. The chain links TRBV4-2 to TRBJ2-7, with 8 bases matching TRBD2. This TCR was sampled from a boy younger than 18 in good health. The CDR3 DNA reads TGTGCCAGCAGCCAAGAAAACGGGGGGGGTTACGAGCAGTACTTC. Residues: CASSQENGGGYEQYF.